This TCR beta chain was retrieved from a study of cytomegalovirus exposure and HLA in healthy donors. Study-level background: Counted in an early data release were approximately 80 million unique TCRs from HLA-typed donors. General study results and limits: According to reports, the classifier identified cytomegalovirus status with high specificity and sensitivity.

It was with 60 Vbeta and 13 Jbeta primers that the PCR ran. The repertoire was sequenced with immunoSEQ multiplex PCR; TCRdb's copy has only in-frame clones and lacks some. There are about 130,000 clones in the sample; around 74% occur only once, and nearly 6% lies in the top ten. CDR3 length: 13 amino acids. V lost 6 bases to trimming and J lost 0 bases, with 9 bases between them. Germline V gene sequence: CDR1 MNHNS, CDR2 SASEGT. Points on this clone: What it binds is unknown.

Healthy bone marrow donors made up the donor group. This receptor was obtained from a woman aged 50 to 60 in good health and CMV-seropositive. The chain couples TRBV6-1 to TRBJ2-7, with D maybe TRBD2 (5 bases). Source material: PBMCs. The CDR3 spells CASRDSSSYEQYF. DNA of the CDR3: TGTGCCAGCAGGGACTCCTCCTCCTACGAGCAGTACTTC.